These 30 T cell receptor beta chains share one sample of origin, sequenced in a study of PD-L1 blockade in urothelial cancer (dated by TCRdb to 2015 to 2018). The time point label, read with the paper, signifies: peripheral blood 6 weeks after treatment start. Library preparation used the immunoSEQ multiplex PCR assay. TCRdb limited this immuneACCESS table to in-frame rearrangements with V and J called. A share of clones is missing; checked studies link under half to unresolved V genes, and the rest is unexplained. The sample table lists tens of thousands of clones, 65% to 85% of them with a count of one. 8.8% of the sample is in the top ten clones. The sample in question was PBMCs, obtained around atezolizumab (anti-PD-L1) treatment. The receptors derive from a man in his 70s with urothelial cancer.

This clone was observed a handful of times. The chain couples TRBV5-1 to TRBJ2-5; 10 nucleotides align to TRBD1. The CDR3 has 15 residues. Germline V CDR1 and CDR2: SGHRS, YFSETQ. V lost 1 base and J lost 5; bases outside the gene matches: 5. CDR3 region: CASSLRTGGRETQYF. CDR3 bases: TGCGCCAGCAGCTTGAGGACAGGGGGGAGGGAGACCCAGTACTTC.

The chain joins TRBV9 to TRBJ1-4; 9 positions agree with TRBD1. Germline V gene data show CDR1 as SGDLS and CDR2 as YYNGEE. CDR3 size: 15 residues. The V gene end was trimmed by 4 bases and the J gene end by 8 bases; junction bases not matched to a gene: 9. CDR3 loop: CASSQSTGGGEKLFF. CDR3 nucleotide sequence: TGTGCCAGCAGCCAATCCACAGGGGGCGGAGAAAAACTGTTTTTT.

The chain has TRBV28 and TRBJ1-2, with 11 bases fitting TRBD1. The CDR3 totals 14 residues. Losses at the gene ends were 2 bases for V and 8 bases for J; bases not matched to a gene: 4. Germline V gene sequence: CDR1 MDHEN, CDR2 SYDVKM. The CDR3 protein is CASSLEGQGVGYTF. As DNA, the CDR3 is TGTGCCAGCAGTTTAGAGGGACAGGGGGTAGGCTACACCTTC.

J is TRBJ1-5 and V is TRBV19; a possible D gene is TRBD1 (5 bases). V was trimmed by 7 bases and J by 2 bases, leaving 18 bases between them. Germline V gene data show CDR1 as LNHDA and CDR2 as SQIVND (reference sequence). The CDR3 length is 16 residues. Here the CDR3 reads CASTSYTGTGNQPQHF. As DNA, the CDR3 is TGTGCCAGTACCTCATACACTGGGACTGGCAATCAGCCCCAGCATTTT.

The chain links TRBV4-1 to TRBJ2-7; a weak D match, TRBD1 (6 bases). This CDR3 contains 16 residues. Trimming left V 3 bases short and J 4 bases short, with 19 bases between. The germline CDR1 and CDR2 sequences are MGHRA and YSYEKL. DNA of the CDR3: TGCGCCAGCAGCCACCCCCGGGGCAGGGGCGGGTACGAGCAGTACTTC. It codes for CASSHPRGRGGYEQYF.

This clone showed up just once. In DNA form, the CDR3 reads TGTGCCACCAGGACAGGGGCTAGCACAGATACGCAGTATTTT. Its translation is CATRTGASTDTQYF. The chain employs TRBV15 and TRBJ2-3; 8 nucleotides align to TRBD1. The CDR3 spans 14 residues. V dropped 6 bases and J dropped 0; count of bases not matched to a gene: 2. Germline assignment: CDR1 LNHNV and CDR2 YYDKDF (reference sequence).

This chain uses TRBV18 with TRBJ1-2; TRBD1 might be the D (5 bases). V was cut by 0 bases and J by 6 bases, with 14 bases left in between. Looked up from germline, CDR1 is KGHSH and CDR2 is LQKENI. This CDR3 is 15 amino acids long. The CDR3 DNA sequence: TGTGCCAGCTCACCACCGATTCTTCGGGGGAATGGCTACACCTTC. Translating it yields CASSPPILRGNGYTF.

This clone was seen only once. V is TRBV10-1 and J is TRBJ2-3; D gene uncertain. The CDR3 consists of 13 residues. Per the germline V gene, CDR1 is WNHNN and CDR2 is SYGVQD (reference sequence). With 3 bases removed from V and 2 bases from J, the gap between germline ends came to 6 bases. This CDR3 is CASSELPTDTQYF. The CDR3 nucleotides are TGCGCCAGCAGTGAACTTCCCACAGATACGCAGTATTTT.

The rearrangement links TRBV6-5 to TRBJ2-1; D may be TRBD2 (7 bases). V dropped 2 bases and J dropped 11 bases, with 16 bases sitting between them. CDR3 size: 14 residues. The germline V gene has CDR1 MNHEY and CDR2 SVGAGI. CDR3 protein: CASSYVGGTMKQFF. The CDR3 DNA follows: TGTGCCAGCAGTTACGTGGGAGGGACAATGAAGCAGTTCTTC.

The rearrangement joins TRBV19 to TRBJ2-4; TRBD2 might be the D (6 bases). There are 14 residues in the CDR3. V was clipped by 5 bases and J by 1 base, with 9 bases between them. Germline V gene sequence: CDR1 LNHDA, CDR2 SQIVND (reference sequence). The CDR3 loop reads CASSWGDAKNIQYF. CDR3 coding DNA: TGTGCCAGTAGTTGGGGGGATGCCAAAAACATTCAGTACTTC.

V gene TRBV4-1 combines with J gene TRBJ2-2, with TRBD2 as a possible D gene (6 bases). Deletions cut 2 bases from V and 1 base from J, with 17 bases between. There are 18 residues in the CDR3. Germline V gene data show CDR1 as MGHRA and CDR2 as YSYEKL. CDR3 DNA: TGCGCCAGCAGCCAATATGGCCGGGATAGCGGGAACACCGGGGAGCTGTTTTTT. This sequence encodes CASSQYGRDSGNTGELFF.

The rearrangement uses TRBV12-5 and TRBJ2-1; tentatively, D is TRBD2 (6 bases). The CDR3 has 13 residues. V lost 6 bases and J lost 4, with 10 bases in between. In germline, CDR1 is LGHNT, CDR2 FRNRAP. The CDR3 nucleotides read TGTGCTAGTGGAGGGGACTTGTACAATGAGCAGTTCTTC. It encodes CASGGDLYNEQFF.

The chain couples TRBV6-5 to TRBJ1-1; D perhaps matches TRBD1 (6 bases). CDR1 is MNHEY and CDR2 is SVGAGI in the germline V gene. This CDR3 has 14 residues. The V gene lost 8 bases and the J gene lost 8 bases, with 21 bases spanning the gap. The CDR3 sequence is CASAMNRIQGEAFF. CDR3 bases: TGTGCCAGCGCCATGAACAGGATCCAGGGGGAAGCTTTCTTT.

CDR3 sequence reads: CASSHFPTEAYEQYF. The CDR3 DNA reads as TGCGCCAGCAGCCATTTCCCGACAGAGGCCTACGAGCAGTACTTC. This chain uses TRBV4-1 with TRBJ2-7; possibly TRBD1 for D (5 bases). The germline gives CDR1 MGHRA, CDR2 YSYEKL. V lost 3 bases, J lost 2 bases, and 14 bases lay in between. The CDR3 length is 15 residues.

This clone was seen only once. CDR3: CASSATGVDGYGYTF. In DNA, the CDR3 is TGTGCCAGCAGTGCCACAGGAGTCGACGGCTATGGCTACACCTTC. The rearrangement uses TRBV27 and TRBJ1-2; D might be TRBD1 (5 bases). Germline CDR1 reads MNHEY; CDR2 reads SMNVEV (reference sequence). This CDR3 region has 15 residues. Trimming pared 5 bases from V and 4 bases from J, leaving 17 bases between.

This chain joins TRBV29-1 and TRBJ2-1; TRBD1 might be the D (5 bases). The germline V and J ends were trimmed by 7 bases and 7 bases, with 23 bases remaining between them. The CDR3 length is 15 residues. Germline V gene data show CDR1 as SQVTM and CDR2 as ANQGSEA. As DNA, the CDR3 is TGCAGCGCCGAACCCGAAGGCAGGGCAGTAAATGAGCAGTTCTTC. As protein: CSAEPEGRAVNEQFF.

The rearrangement links TRBV5-1 to TRBJ1-6, with TRBD1 matching 8 bases. This CDR3 has 15 amino acids. With 0 bases clipped from V and 8 bases from J, the junction kept 4 bases outside the gene matches. From germline, CDR1 is SGHRS and CDR2 YFSETQ. The CDR3 DNA reads as TGCGCCAGCAGCTTGGGGACAGGGACTCATTCACCCCTCCACTTT. Protein product: CASSLGTGTHSPLHF.

This clone showed up just a few times. This chain joins TRBV19 and TRBJ2-1; the match to TRBD1 covers 7 bases. Germline CDR1 LNHDA, CDR2 SQIVND (reference sequence). The CDR3 runs 16 residues. Trimming cost V 5 bases and J 1 base; bases outside gene matches: 8. DNA of the CDR3: TGTGCCAGTAGTGTACAGGGGATCGGGTCCTACAATGAGCAGTTCTTC. This sequence encodes CASSVQGIGSYNEQFF.

V usage is TRBV9 and J usage is TRBJ1-1, with D possibly TRBD1 on 5 matching bases. The CDR3 runs to 15 residues. With 0 bases removed from V and 4 bases from J, the gap between germline ends came to 13 bases. The V gene's germline CDR1 is SGDLS and CDR2 YYNGEE. CDR3 bases: TGTGCCAGCAGCGTAGTAGGGGTTCAGGGCACTGAAGCTTTCTTT. Translating gives CASSVVGVQGTEAFF.

V gene TRBV9 combines with J gene TRBJ2-7, with 10 bases that match TRBD1. V shed 2 bases and J 3 bases; nucleotides not matched to a gene: 5. This CDR3 comprises 15 residues. Germline V CDR1 and CDR2: SGDLS, YYNGEE. CDR3 region: CASSVSGTGVYEQYF. CDR3 nucleotides: TGTGCCAGCAGCGTTTCCGGGACAGGGGTCTACGAGCAGTACTTC.

The CDR3 spells CASSSGQGPPPHEQYF. The CDR3 DNA follows: TGTGCCAGCAGTTCCGGACAGGGGCCACCCCCTCACGAGCAGTACTTC. The V and J genes are TRBV6-5 and TRBJ2-7; 9 nucleotides match TRBD1. The CDR3 covers 16 residues. Looked up from germline, CDR1 is MNHEY and CDR2 is SVGAGI. V shed 4 bases, J shed 5 bases, and the junction held 12 bases outside the gene matches.

CDR3: CAITPGQGGETQYF. CDR3 nucleotides: TGTGCCATCACCCCGGGACAGGGAGGGGAGACCCAGTACTTC. J is TRBJ2-5 and V is TRBV10-3, with 9 bases lining up with TRBD1. Germline CDR1 is ENHRY and CDR2 is SYGVKD. The trim removed 7 bases at V and 5 bases at J, leaving 8 bases unmatched. The CDR3 sequence is 14 residues long.

J is TRBJ2-4 and V is TRBV6-1; 12 bases agree with TRBD1. Unmatched junction bases numbered 0, after V lost 3 bases and J lost 0 bases. CDR1 is MNHNS, CDR2 SASEGT, per germline. The CDR3 length is 16 residues. The CDR3 region has the DNA TGTGCCAGCAGTGAGGGACAGGGGGCAGCCAAAAACATTCAGTACTTC. This gives the protein CASSEGQGAAKNIQYF.

This chain links TRBV30 with TRBJ2-7; TRBD1 agrees at 8 bases. Trimming at V came to 0 bases and at J to 13 bases, leaving 5 bases not matched to a gene. Germline lookup yields CDR1 GTSNPN and CDR2 SVGIG (reference sequence). The CDR3 runs to 11 residues. Here the CDR3 reads CAWSVDRVRYF. The CDR3 nucleotides are TGTGCCTGGAGTGTGGACAGGGTACGTTACTTC.

The chain recombines TRBV27 with TRBJ1-2; D is unclear. Germline CDR1 MNHEY, CDR2 SMNVEV (reference sequence). The CDR3 runs 14 residues. Trimming took off 5 bases at V and 4 bases at J, with 14 bases between the two ends. For the CDR3, the DNA is TGTGCCAGCAGTCTTACGGAAGGCGGCTATGGCTACACCTTC. This sequence encodes CASSLTEGGYGYTF.

The chain recombines TRBV2 with TRBJ1-1; perhaps TRBD1 as D (6 bases). Germline CDR1 is SNHLY and CDR2 is FYNNEI. Trimming removed 7 bases from V and 2 bases from J, with 17 bases in between. The CDR3 length is 15 residues. In DNA form, the CDR3 reads TGTGCCAGCACCGGAGACAGGTGGGTCAACACTGAAGCTTTCTTT. Amino acid sequence: CASTGDRWVNTEAFF. Supplemented by reference TRBV2 and TRBJ1-1, the full variable domain reads EPEVTQTPSHQVTQMGQEVILRCVPISNHLYFYWYRQILGQKVEFLVSFYNNEISEKSEIFDDQFSVERPDGSNFTLKIRSTKLEDSAMYFCASTGDRWVNTEAFFGQGTRLTVV.

This clone has a single count. The chain couples TRBV19 to TRBJ2-1; 13 bases align to TRBD2. J gave up 5 bases and V 0 bases, and 7 bases lay outside the gene matches. This CDR3 has 18 amino acids. Germline lookup yields CDR1 LNHDA and CDR2 SQIVND (reference sequence). DNA of the CDR3: TGTGCCAGTAGTATAGAGGGACCGGGACTAGCGGGGAACAATGAGCAGTTCTTC. The encoded protein is CASSIEGPGLAGNNEQFF.

This clone has a handful of counts. This chain connects TRBV11-3 to TRBJ2-7, with TRBD1 identical over 9 bases. The germline V gene encodes CDR1 SGHNT and CDR2 YENEEA. J was trimmed by 7 bases and V by 5 bases; bases with no gene match: 9. This CDR3 contains 14 residues. The chain's CDR3 is CASSPWTGAQEQYF. DNA of the CDR3: TGTGCCAGCAGCCCGTGGACAGGGGCGCAGGAGCAGTACTTC.

V usage is TRBV28 and J usage is TRBJ2-2, with 9 bases matching TRBD1. CDR3 length equals 15 residues. From germline, CDR1 is MDHEN and CDR2 SYDVKM. Trimming at V came to 5 bases and at J to 3 bases, leaving 4 bases not matched to a gene. CDR3 coding DNA: TGTGCCAGCAGTCCGGGGGACAGGGACACCGGGGAGCTGTTTTTT. This sequence encodes CASSPGDRDTGELFF.

The chain employs TRBV27 and TRBJ2-3, with 8 bases matching TRBD1. CDR3 size: 17 residues. The V gene end was trimmed by 2 bases and the J gene end by 4 bases; junction bases not matched to a gene: 11. Looked up from germline, CDR1 is MNHEY and CDR2 is SMNVEV (reference sequence). The CDR3 sequence: CASSLGDRGAIPDTQYF. CDR3 DNA: TGTGCCAGCAGTTTAGGCGACAGGGGCGCGATCCCAGATACGCAGTATTTT.